This T cell receptor beta chain comes out of a study of shared clonotypes between healthy human individuals. Some clones are missing from TCRdb's copy, which holds only in-frame ones; the method was immunoSEQ multiplex PCR. The top ten hold 0.1% to 0.15% of the sample, which has about 2 million clones, roughly 96% seen once. This TCR was sampled from a young man in good health. Sequenced sample: naive CD4+ T cells sorted from blood. The subset here: CD45RA+ positively selected.

CDR3 sequence reads: CASSSRPQGIGEQYF. The CDR3 DNA follows: TGTGCCAGCAGCTCGCGTCCTCAGGGGATTGGCGAGCAGTACTTC. The chain joins TRBV7-2 to TRBJ2-7; D is perhaps TRBD1 (6 bases). The length of the CDR3 is 15 residues. In germline, CDR1 is SGHTA, CDR2 FQGNSA. V dropped 4 bases and J dropped 6 bases, with 19 bases sitting between them.